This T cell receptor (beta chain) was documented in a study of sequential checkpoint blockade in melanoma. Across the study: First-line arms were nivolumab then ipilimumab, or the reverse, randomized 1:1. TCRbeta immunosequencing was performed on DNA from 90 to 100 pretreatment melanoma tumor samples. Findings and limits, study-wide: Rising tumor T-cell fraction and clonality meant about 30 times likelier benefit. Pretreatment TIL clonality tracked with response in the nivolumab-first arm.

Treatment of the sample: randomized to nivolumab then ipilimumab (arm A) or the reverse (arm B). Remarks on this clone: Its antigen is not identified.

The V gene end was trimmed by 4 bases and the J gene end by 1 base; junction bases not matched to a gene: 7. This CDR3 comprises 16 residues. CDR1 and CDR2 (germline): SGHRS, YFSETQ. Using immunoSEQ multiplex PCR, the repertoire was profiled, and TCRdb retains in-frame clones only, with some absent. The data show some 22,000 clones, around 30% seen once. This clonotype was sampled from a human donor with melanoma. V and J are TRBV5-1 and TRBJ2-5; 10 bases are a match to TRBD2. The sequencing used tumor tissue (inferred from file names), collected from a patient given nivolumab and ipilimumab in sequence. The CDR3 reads CASSGRTSGSQETQYF. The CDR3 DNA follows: TGCGCCAGCAGCGGGAGGACTAGCGGAAGCCAAGAGACCCAGTACTTC.